The rows below give T cell receptor beta chains drawn from one sample of a study of shared clonotypes between healthy human individuals. Data came from immunoSEQ multiplex PCR; TCRdb stores just in-frame clones and leaves some out. The table has about a million clones, about 75% seen once. Sequenced: memory CD4+ T cells sorted from blood. The receptors originated from a man between 18 and 29 years old in good health. Each CDR3 is given with its conserved first and last residue. A D gene is named only where the DNA matches it firmly. Some rows have no size entry. The others give once, few or many, or a class for an expanded clone.

V,D,size,J,length,CDR3,DNA
TRBV11-2,.,.,TRBJ2-2,15,CASSSAGGLTGELFF,TGTGCCAGCAGCTCGGCAGGGGGACTCACCGGGGAGCTGTTTTTT
TRBV30,.,.,TRBJ2-1,15,CAWSVFPYHHNEQFF,TGTGCCTGGAGTGTATTTCCTTACCACCACAATGAGCAGTTCTTC
TRBV7-9,TRBD1,.,TRBJ1-1,16,CASSSNPGQGTAEAFF,TGTGCCAGCAGCTCCAATCCGGGACAGGGTACGGCTGAAGCTTTCTTT
TRBV15,.,few,TRBJ2-7,14,CATSRDRKGHEQYF,TGTGCCACCAGCAGAGATCGGAAGGGCCACGAGCAGTACTTC
TRBV15,.,many,TRBJ2-2,12,CATSRAGGELFF,TGTGCCACCAGCAGAGCTGGCGGGGAGCTGTTTTTT
TRBV20-1,.,.,TRBJ2-4,11,CSAGGSSRGYF,TGCAGTGCTGGAGGGAGTAGCAGGGGGTACTTC
TRBV21-1,.,.,TRBJ2-3,18,CASSSRGPSGACTDTQYF,TGTGCCAGCAGCTCCCGAGGCCCTAGCGGGGCTTGCACAGATACGCAGTATTTT
TRBV6-5,.,.,TRBJ2-7,14,CASRTGGGTYEQYF,TGTGCCAGCAGGACGGGTGGAGGAACCTACGAGCAGTACTTC
TRBV7-2,.,.,TRBJ2-7,14,CASSLTTSTSEQYF,TGTGCCAGCAGCTTAACGACGTCAACTAGCGAGCAGTACTTC
TRBV11-2,.,.,TRBJ1-6,13,CASSRPFGSPLHF,TGTGCCAGCAGCCGACCATTCGGGTCACCCCTCCACTTT
TRBV2,TRBD2,.,TRBJ2-3,16,CASSLGLAGSQGTQYF,TGTGCCAGCAGTCTTGGACTAGCGGGGTCGCAGGGTACGCAGTATTTT
TRBV7-7,.,.,TRBJ2-1,14,CASSLGAGYDEQFF,TGTGCTAGCAGCTTGGGTGCGGGATACGACGAGCAGTTCTTC
TRBV18,.,.,TRBJ1-4,15,CASSPTTEINEKLFF,TGTGCCAGCTCACCGACGACAGAGATCAATGAAAAACTGTTTTTT
TRBV5-4,TRBD1,.,TRBJ2-5,15,CASSLQGRVRETQYF,TGTGCCAGCAGCTTACAGGGGCGCGTGAGAGAGACCCAGTACTTC
TRBV6-5,.,.,TRBJ1-2,15,CASSYRGGSNYGYTF,TGTGCCAGCAGTTACAGGGGAGGTTCTAACTATGGCTACACCTTC
TRBV6-1,TRBD2,.,TRBJ2-7,14,CASRAGTSETLQYF,TGTGCCAGCAGAGCCGGGACTAGCGAAACTTTGCAGTACTTC
TRBV4-1,TRBD1,.,TRBJ1-5,16,CASSSNIQGAGQPQHF,TGCGCCAGCAGCTCAAATATCCAGGGGGCTGGGCAGCCCCAGCATTTT
TRBV9,TRBD2,.,TRBJ2-3,17,CASSVTSGGAERDTQYF,TGTGCCAGCAGCGTCACTAGCGGGGGGGCCGAGAGAGATACGCAGTATTTT
TRBV19,TRBD1,.,TRBJ2-2,14,CASMGQGETGELFF,TGTGCCAGCATGGGACAGGGGGAAACCGGGGAGCTGTTTTTT
TRBV7-9,TRBD1,once,TRBJ2-7,15,CASSSWDRGKSEQYF,TGTGCCAGCAGCTCATGGGACAGGGGTAAGAGCGAGCAGTACTTC
TRBV5-3,.,once,TRBJ2-1,12,CASRVDDNEQFF,TGTGCCAGCCGGGTAGACGACAATGAGCAGTTCTTC
TRBV5-1,.,.,TRBJ2-1,14,CASSLRGGDNEQFF,TGCGCCAGCAGCCTCCGAGGAGGGGACAATGAGCAGTTCTTC
TRBV9,.,.,TRBJ1-4,14,CASSHGSTNEKLFF,TGTGCCAGCAGCCACGGGTCAACTAATGAAAAACTGTTTTTT
TRBV7-2,.,few,TRBJ2-4,13,CASSLNRASIQYF,TGTGCCAGCAGCCTGAATAGGGCTAGCATTCAGTACTTC
TRBV27,TRBD2,.,TRBJ2-2,16,CASSLRLASVTGELFF,TGTGCCAGCAGTCTTCGACTAGCGTCCGTCACCGGGGAGCTGTTTTTT
TRBV6-1,TRBD2,.,TRBJ2-5,14,CASSQLAGGQTQYF,TGTGCCAGCAGCCAACTAGCGGGGGGGCAGACCCAGTACTTC
TRBV18,.,.,TRBJ1-1,13,CASSPTGQDEAFF,TGTGCCAGCTCACCAACAGGGCAGGATGAAGCTTTCTTT
TRBV2,.,.,TRBJ2-5,14,CASKVRITQETQYF,TGTGCCAGCAAAGTAAGGATCACCCAAGAGACCCAGTACTTC
TRBV5-1,TRBD1,.,TRBJ2-1,15,CASSFQGAPYNEQFF,TGCGCCAGCAGCTTCCAGGGGGCGCCTTACAATGAGCAGTTCTTC
TRBV5-1,TRBD2,.,TRBJ2-5,14,CATKTSGVQETQYF,TGCGCCACCAAGACTAGCGGGGTCCAAGAGACCCAGTACTTC
TRBV29-1,.,.,TRBJ1-5,15,CSVSAYGGGNQPQHF,TGCAGCGTTTCGGCGTACGGGGGGGGCAATCAGCCCCAGCATTTT
TRBV5-4,.,few,TRBJ1-2,14,CASSWDGVDYGYTF,TGTGCCAGCAGCTGGGACGGGGTCGACTATGGCTACACCTTC
TRBV6-5,.,.,TRBJ2-3,14,CASRRDLNTDTQYF,TGTGCCAGCAGAAGGGACCTAAACACAGATACGCAGTATTTT
TRBV5-1,TRBD1,.,TRBJ1-3,16,CASSPGQGSTGNTIYF,TGCGCCAGCAGCCCGGGACAGGGCTCAACTGGAAACACCATATATTTT
TRBV5-1,.,.,TRBJ2-4,20,CASSLGRPRGEAVAKNIQYF,TGCGCCAGCAGCTTGGGCCGCCCTAGGGGAGAGGCAGTCGCCAAAAACATTCAGTACTTC
TRBV6-1,TRBD1,.,TRBJ1-1,14,CASGTGLLNTEAFF,TGTGCCAGCGGGACAGGTCTTTTAAACACTGAAGCTTTCTTT
TRBV2,.,.,TRBJ2-2,15,CASTSDWMGTGELFF,TGTGCCAGCACTTCGGACTGGATGGGCACCGGGGAGCTGTTTTTT
TRBV10-3,.,.,TRBJ2-3,15,CAISESLGLVDTQYF,TGTGCCATCAGTGAGTCGTTAGGGTTGGTAGATACGCAGTATTTT
TRBV5-1,TRBD1,.,TRBJ2-5,13,CASSRQGEETQYF,TGCGCCAGCAGCCGACAGGGGGAAGAGACCCAGTACTTC
TRBV28,TRBD1,few,TRBJ2-2,17,CASSLAGGNANTGELFF,TGTGCCAGCAGTTTGGCAGGGGGCAACGCGAACACCGGGGAGCTGTTTTTT
TRBV4-3,.,.,TRBJ1-2,17,CASSQERGGSLPGGYTF,TGCGCCAGCAGCCAAGAGAGGGGCGGGTCCCTACCGGGGGGCTACACCTTC
TRBV4-1,.,few,TRBJ1-5,15,CASSQGTAPDQPQHF,TGCGCCAGCAGCCAAGGGACAGCTCCCGATCAGCCCCAGCATTTT
TRBV5-4,.,.,TRBJ2-3,15,CASSLGGGLTDTQYF,TGTGCCAGCAGCTTGGGGGGGGGCCTGACAGATACGCAGTATTTT
TRBV11-2,TRBD1,.,TRBJ1-3,14,CASSSLQGANTIYF,TGTGCCAGCAGCTCTCTACAGGGGGCCAACACCATATATTTT
TRBV10-1,.,.,TRBJ1-2,15,CASGSVAGCNYGYTF,TGCGCCAGCGGGTCGGTCGCAGGGTGTAACTATGGCTACACCTTC
TRBV18,.,.,TRBJ1-1,13,CASSGDRDTEAFF,TGTGCCAGCTCAGGGGACCGAGACACTGAAGCTTTCTTT
TRBV5-8,.,.,TRBJ1-6,17,CASSSRTASSYNSPLHF,TGTGCCAGCAGCAGTAGGACGGCAAGCTCCTATAATTCACCCCTCCACTTT
TRBV11-2,.,once,TRBJ1-5,13,CASSLYTGQPQHF,TGTGCCAGCAGCTTGTACACCGGGCAGCCCCAGCATTTT